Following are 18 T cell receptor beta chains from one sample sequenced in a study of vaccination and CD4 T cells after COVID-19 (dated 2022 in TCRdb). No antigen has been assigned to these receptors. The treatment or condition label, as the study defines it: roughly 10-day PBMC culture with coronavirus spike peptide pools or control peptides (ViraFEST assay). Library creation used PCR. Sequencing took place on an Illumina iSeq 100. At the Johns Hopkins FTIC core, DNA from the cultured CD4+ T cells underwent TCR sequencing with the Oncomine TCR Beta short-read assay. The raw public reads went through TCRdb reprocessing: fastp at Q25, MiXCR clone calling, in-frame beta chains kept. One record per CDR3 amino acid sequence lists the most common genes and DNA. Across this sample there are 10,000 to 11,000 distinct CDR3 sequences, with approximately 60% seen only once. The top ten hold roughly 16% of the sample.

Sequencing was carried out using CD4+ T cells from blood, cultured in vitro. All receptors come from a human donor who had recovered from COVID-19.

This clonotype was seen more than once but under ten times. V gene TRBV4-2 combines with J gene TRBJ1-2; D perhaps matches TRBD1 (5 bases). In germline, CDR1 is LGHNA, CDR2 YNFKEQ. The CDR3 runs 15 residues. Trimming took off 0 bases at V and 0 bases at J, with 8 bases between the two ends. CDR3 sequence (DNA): TGTGCCAGCAGCCAAGATGTGACAGCTAACTATGGCTACACCTTC. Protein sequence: CASSQDVTANYGYTF.

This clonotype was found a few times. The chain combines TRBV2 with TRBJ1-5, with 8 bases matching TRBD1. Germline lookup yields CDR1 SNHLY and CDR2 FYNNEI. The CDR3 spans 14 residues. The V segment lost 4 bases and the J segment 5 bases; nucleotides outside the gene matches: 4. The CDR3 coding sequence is TGTGCCAGCAGTGGACAGGGGAGCCATCAGCCCCAGCATTTT. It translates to CASSGQGSHQPQHF.

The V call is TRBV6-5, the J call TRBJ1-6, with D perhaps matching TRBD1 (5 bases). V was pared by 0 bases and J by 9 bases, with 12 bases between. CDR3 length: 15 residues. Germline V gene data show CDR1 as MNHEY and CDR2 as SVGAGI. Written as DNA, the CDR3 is TGTGCCAGCAGTTACTCCCCAGGGAGTACTTCACCCCTCCACTTT. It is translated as CASSYSPGSTSPLHF.

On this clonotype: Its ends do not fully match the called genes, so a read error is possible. In DNA, the CDR3 is TGTGCCAGCAGCCTTGACGGGGACTATGGCCACACCTTC. This translates into CASSLDGDYGHTF. This rearrangement joins TRBV11-1 to TRBJ1-2; D may be TRBD1 (5 bases). The CDR3 length is 13 residues. Germline loops: CDR1 SGHAT, CDR2 FQDESV (reference sequence). The whole variable domain, filled in from reference TRBV11-1 and TRBJ1-2, reads EAEVAQSPRYKITEKSQAVAFWCDPISGHATLYWYRQILGQGPELLVQFQDESVVDDSQLPKDRFSAERLKGVDSTLKIQPAELGDSAMYLCASSLDGDYGHTFGSGTRLTVV.

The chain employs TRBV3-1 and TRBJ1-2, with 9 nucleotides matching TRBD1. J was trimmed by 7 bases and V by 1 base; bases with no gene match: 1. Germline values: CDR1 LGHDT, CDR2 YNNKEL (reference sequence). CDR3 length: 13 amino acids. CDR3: CASSQGTGVGYTF. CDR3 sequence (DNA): TGTGCCAGCAGCCAAGGGACAGGGGTTGGCTACACCTTC.

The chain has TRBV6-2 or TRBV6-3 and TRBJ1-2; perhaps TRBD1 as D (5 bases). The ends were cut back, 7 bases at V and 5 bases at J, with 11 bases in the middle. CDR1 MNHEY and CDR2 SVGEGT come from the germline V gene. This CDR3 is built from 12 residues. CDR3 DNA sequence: TGTGCCAGCACCACCGCAGGGTATGGCTACACCTTC. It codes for CASTTAGYGYTF.

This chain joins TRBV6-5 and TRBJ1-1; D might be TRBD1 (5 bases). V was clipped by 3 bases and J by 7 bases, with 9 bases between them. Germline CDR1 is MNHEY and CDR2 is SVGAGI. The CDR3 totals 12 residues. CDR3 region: CASSYTGGEAFF. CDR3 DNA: TGTGCCAGCAGTTATACGGGGGGTGAAGCTTTCTTT.

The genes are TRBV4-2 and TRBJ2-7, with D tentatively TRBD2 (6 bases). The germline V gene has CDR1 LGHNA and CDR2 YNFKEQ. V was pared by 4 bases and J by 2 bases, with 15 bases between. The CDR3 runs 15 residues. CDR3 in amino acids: CASSRNHAGPYEQYF. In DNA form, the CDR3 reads TGTGCCAGCAGCCGAAACCACGCGGGACCCTACGAGCAGTACTTC.

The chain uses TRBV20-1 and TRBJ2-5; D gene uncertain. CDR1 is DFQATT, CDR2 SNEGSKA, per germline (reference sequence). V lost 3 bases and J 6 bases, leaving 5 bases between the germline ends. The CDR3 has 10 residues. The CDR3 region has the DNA TGCAGTGCTAGCCCTAAGACCCAGTACTTC. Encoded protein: CSASPKTQYF.

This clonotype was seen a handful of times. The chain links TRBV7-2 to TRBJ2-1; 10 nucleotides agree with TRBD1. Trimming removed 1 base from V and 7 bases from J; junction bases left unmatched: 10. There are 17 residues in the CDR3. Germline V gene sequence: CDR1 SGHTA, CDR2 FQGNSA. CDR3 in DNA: TGTGCCAGCAGCTTAGGGGTGGCCGGGACAGGGGTGAATGAGCAGTTCTTC. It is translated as CASSLGVAGTGVNEQFF. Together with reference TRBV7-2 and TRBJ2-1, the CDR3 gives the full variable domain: GAGVSQSPSNKVTEKGKDVELRCDPISGHTALYWYRQSLGQGLEFLIYFQGNSAPDKSGLPSDRFSAERTGGSVSTLTIQRTQQEDSAVYLCASSLGVAGTGVNEQFFGPGTRLTVL.

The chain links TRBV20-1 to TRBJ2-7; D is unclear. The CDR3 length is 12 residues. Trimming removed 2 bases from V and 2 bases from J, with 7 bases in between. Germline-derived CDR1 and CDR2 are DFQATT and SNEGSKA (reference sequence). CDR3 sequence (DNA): TGCAGTGCTAGACGGAACCCCTACGAGCAGTACTTC. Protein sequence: CSARRNPYEQYF.

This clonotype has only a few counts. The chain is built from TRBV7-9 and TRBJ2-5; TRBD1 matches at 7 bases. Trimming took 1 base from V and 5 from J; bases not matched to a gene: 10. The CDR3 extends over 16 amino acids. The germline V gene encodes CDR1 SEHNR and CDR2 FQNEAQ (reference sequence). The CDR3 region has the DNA TGTGCCAGCAGCTTAGGGCCTACAGGGGTTTCGGAGACCCAGTACTTC. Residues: CASSLGPTGVSETQYF.

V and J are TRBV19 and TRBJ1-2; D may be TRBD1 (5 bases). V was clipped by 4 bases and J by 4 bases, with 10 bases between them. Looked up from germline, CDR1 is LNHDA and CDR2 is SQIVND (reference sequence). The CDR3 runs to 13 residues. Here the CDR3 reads CASSSRESYGYTF. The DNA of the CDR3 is TGTGCCAGTAGTAGCAGGGAAAGCTATGGCTACACCTTC.

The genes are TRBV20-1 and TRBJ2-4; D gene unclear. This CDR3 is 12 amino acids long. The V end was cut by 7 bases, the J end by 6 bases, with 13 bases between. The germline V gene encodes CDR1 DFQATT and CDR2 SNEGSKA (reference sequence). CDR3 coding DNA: TGCAGTGGCCTTGGGCTGAGAAACATTCAGTACTTC. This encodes CSGLGLRNIQYF.

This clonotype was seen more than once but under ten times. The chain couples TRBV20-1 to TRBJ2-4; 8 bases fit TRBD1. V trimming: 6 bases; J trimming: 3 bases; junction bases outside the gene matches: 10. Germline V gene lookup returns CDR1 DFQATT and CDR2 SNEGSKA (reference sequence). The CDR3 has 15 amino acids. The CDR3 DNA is TGCAGTGCCCAGACAGGGGCGGGGAGCAAAAACATTCAGTACTTC. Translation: CSAQTGAGSKNIQYF.

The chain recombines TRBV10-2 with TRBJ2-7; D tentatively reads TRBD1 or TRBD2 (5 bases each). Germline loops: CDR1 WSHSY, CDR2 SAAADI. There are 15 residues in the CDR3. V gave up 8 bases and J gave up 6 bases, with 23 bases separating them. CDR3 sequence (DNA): TGCGCCAGCGGTGCCTCCCTTCAGGGAGTAGGCGAGCAGTACTTC. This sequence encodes CASGASLQGVGEQYF.

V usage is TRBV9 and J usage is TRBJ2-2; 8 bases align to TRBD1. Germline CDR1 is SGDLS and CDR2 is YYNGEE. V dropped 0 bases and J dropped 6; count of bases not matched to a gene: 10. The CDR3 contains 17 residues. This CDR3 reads CASSVVPGQGLPGELFF. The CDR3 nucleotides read TGTGCCAGCAGCGTAGTTCCCGGACAGGGCCTACCCGGGGAGCTGTTTTTT. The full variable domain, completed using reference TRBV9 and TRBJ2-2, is DSGVTQTPKHLITATGQRVTLRCSPRSGDLSVYWYQQSLDQGLQFLIQYYNGEERAKGNILERFSAQQFPDLHSELNLSSLELGDSALYFCASSVVPGQGLPGELFFGEGSRLTVL.

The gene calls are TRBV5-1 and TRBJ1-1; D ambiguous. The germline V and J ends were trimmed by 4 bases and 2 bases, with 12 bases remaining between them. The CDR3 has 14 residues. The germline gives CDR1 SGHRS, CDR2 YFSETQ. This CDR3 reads CASSPGPGNTEAFF. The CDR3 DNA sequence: TGCGCCAGCAGCCCCGGACCGGGAAACACTGAAGCTTTCTTT.